These 20 T cell receptor beta chains came from one sample sequenced in a study of T cells in Graves' hyperthyroidism and ophthalmopathy. Amplification of TCR beta CDR3 regions was performed using RNA transcripts as template. During a first-round RT-PCR of the TCR CDR3, the HTBI primer set was used. TCRdb reprocessed the multiplex PCR reads with MiXCR, giving one entry per CDR3 protein. The data show about 210,000 distinct CDR3 sequences, with 17% seen just once and approximately 50% held by the top ten. Sequenced: blood. The receptors originated from a man in his forties or fifties with Graves' hyperthyroidism.

This chain joins TRBV20-1 and TRBJ2-7; possible D gene TRBD2, 6 bases. V lost 8 bases to trimming and J lost 0 bases, with 14 bases between them. This CDR3 region has 13 residues. Germline CDR1 DFQATT, CDR2 SNEGSKA (reference sequence). The CDR3 loop is CSPHRGSSYEQYF. The CDR3, as DNA: TGCAGTCCCCATCGGGGGAGCTCCTACGAGCAGTACTTC.

The chain combines TRBV11-2 with TRBJ2-6, with D possibly TRBD2 on 5 matching bases. Germline V gene sequence: CDR1 SGHAT, CDR2 FQNNGV. CDR3 size: 15 residues. V lost 1 base and J 4 bases, leaving 8 bases between the germline ends. This CDR3 reads CASSLGGNGANVLTF. DNA of the CDR3: TGTGCCAGCAGCTTAGGAGGGAACGGGGCCAACGTCCTGACTTTC. Supplemented by reference TRBV11-2 and TRBJ2-6, the full variable domain reads EAGVAQSPRYKIIEKRQSVAFWCNPISGHATLYWYQQILGQGPKLLIQFQNNGVVDDSQLPKDRFSAERLKGVDSTLKIQPAKLEDSAVYLCASSLGGNGANVLTFGAGSRLTVL.

In regard to this clonotype: This may be a read error: a much more frequent sequence differs by one nucleotide. The J gene is TRBJ2-5, the V gene TRBV18; D may match TRBD1 or TRBD2 (5 bases each). This CDR3 region has 15 residues. The V gene's germline CDR1 is KGHSH and CDR2 LQKENI. The CDR3 loop is CGSSPQQGRQETQYF. CDR3 nucleotide sequence: TGTGGCAGCTCACCACAGCAGGGACGCCAAGAGACCCAGTACTTC.

This clonotype was detected many times. The rearrangement links TRBV28 to TRBJ2-3; D is undetermined. The CDR3 has 12 amino acids. CDR1 and CDR2 from the germline V gene are MDHEN and SYDVKM. The V and J ends lost 5 bases and 0 bases respectively, with 3 bases between them. CDR3 DNA: TGTGCCAGCAGTCAGAGCACAGATACGCAGTATTTT. Translated: CASSQSTDTQYF.

This clonotype was observed at least ten times. The V and J genes are TRBV6-1 and TRBJ2-3; TRBD1 matches at 11 bases. The CDR3 extends over 15 amino acids. Germline V gene lookup returns CDR1 MNHNS and CDR2 SASEGT. V lost 4 bases, J lost 3 bases, and 3 bases stayed unmatched. CDR3 loop: CASSGGQGATDTQYF. Here the CDR3 DNA reads TGTGCCAGCAGTGGAGGACAGGGGGCTACAGATACGCAGTATTTT.

In this sample, this clonotype turned up many times. V and J are TRBV3-1 and TRBJ1-4, with D perhaps matching TRBD1 (5 bases). V was trimmed by 1 base and J by 8 bases, leaving 14 bases between them. CDR3 length: 15 residues. Germline V lookup: CDR1 LGHDT, CDR2 YNNKEL (reference sequence). The CDR3 here is CASSQAQGLREKLFF. CDR3 in DNA: TGTGCCAGCAGCCAAGCGCAGGGTTTGCGGGAAAAACTGTTTTTT. Using reference TRBV3-1 and TRBJ1-4 for the parts outside the CDR3, the full variable domain is DTAVSQTPKYLVTQMGNDKSIKCEQNLGHDTMYWYKQDSKKFLKIMFSYNNKELIINETVPNRFSPKSPDKAHLNLHINSLELGDSAVYFCASSQAQGLREKLFFGSGTQLSVL.

This clonotype was seen more than once but under ten times. The CDR3 loop is CASSRIGTVSYEQYF. The CDR3 DNA reads TGTGCCAGCAGCCGCATCGGCACAGTGAGCTACGAGCAGTACTTC. The chain carries TRBV14 and TRBJ2-7; D is undetermined. CDR3 length equals 15 residues. CDR1 SGHDN and CDR2 FVKESK come from the germline V gene. V dropped 4 bases and J dropped 3 bases, with 16 bases sitting between them. Full variable domain (missing parts from reference TRBV14 and TRBJ2-7): EAGVTQFPSHSVIEKGQTVTLRCDPISGHDNLYWYRRVMGKEIKFLLHFVKESKQDESGMPNNRFLAERTGGTYSTLKVQPAELEDSGVYFCASSRIGTVSYEQYFGPGTRLTVT.

The genes are TRBV20-1 and TRBJ2-7; maybe TRBD2 (6 bases). This CDR3 is 12 amino acids long. CDR1 is DFQATT and CDR2 is SNEGSKA in the germline V gene (reference sequence). The ends were cut back, 6 bases at V and 3 bases at J, with 12 bases in the middle. Written as DNA, the CDR3 is TGCAGTGCACGCCCGGGAGACTACGAGCAGTACTTC. It translates to CSARPGDYEQYF.

This clonotype was seen only a few times. V usage is TRBV14 and J usage is TRBJ2-1; D is possibly TRBD2 (5 bases). CDR3 length equals 14 residues. CDR1 is SGHDN and CDR2 is FVKESK in the germline V gene. V was cut by 3 bases and J by 7 bases, with 13 bases left in between. For the CDR3, the DNA is TGTGCCAGCAGCCAGTCTAGCCCGGTAAATGAGCAGTTCTTC. This translates into CASSQSSPVNEQFF.

The chain recombines TRBV9 with TRBJ2-5, with 11 positions matching TRBD2. J gave up 5 bases and V 4 bases, and 7 bases lay outside the gene matches. The CDR3 extends over 15 amino acids. Germline V gene data show CDR1 as SGDLS and CDR2 as YYNGEE. For the CDR3, the DNA is TGTGCCAGCAGCCTTAGCGGGAGGGCCGGGGAGACCCAGTACTTC. It is translated as CASSLSGRAGETQYF.

The V call is TRBV27, the J call TRBJ2-7; D is unresolved. The V gene's germline CDR1 is MNHEY and CDR2 SMNVEV (reference sequence). Trimming took off 7 bases at V and 7 bases at J, with 17 bases between the two ends. This CDR3 has 13 residues. The CDR3 sequence is CASKIADGWEQYF. In DNA, the CDR3 is TGTGCCAGCAAGATCGCGGACGGGTGGGAGCAGTACTTC.

The chain recombines TRBV27 with TRBJ1-1; no reliable D call. This CDR3 is 14 amino acids long. Per germline, CDR1 MNHEY and CDR2 SMNVEV (reference sequence). The germline V and J ends were trimmed by 2 bases and 0 bases, with 7 bases remaining between them. CDR3 region: CASSLSTLNTEAFF. The CDR3 region has the DNA TGTGCCAGCAGTTTAAGTACGTTGAACACTGAAGCTTTCTTT.

This clonotype was counted only a few times. The genes are TRBV4-1 and TRBJ2-7, with a weak D call TRBD1 (5 bases). Per the germline V gene, CDR1 is MGHRA and CDR2 is YSYEKL. V dropped 0 bases and J dropped 3 bases, with 12 bases sitting between them. The CDR3 sequence is 15 residues long. CDR3 nucleotides: TGCGCCAGCAGCCAAGATTGGGTACAGGACTACGAGCAGTACTTC. It codes for CASSQDWVQDYEQYF.

This clonotype was observed many times. The chain employs TRBV12-3 or TRBV12-4 and TRBJ2-1; the D gene is possibly TRBD1 (6 bases). V was cut by 3 bases and J by 9 bases, with 12 bases left in between. The CDR3 covers 13 residues. Here the CDR3 reads CASSFFTGSEQFF. CDR3 DNA: TGTGCCAGCAGTTTTTTCACAGGGTCTGAGCAGTTCTTC.

This chain links TRBV5-1 with TRBJ2-3; D remains unclear. The V end was cut by 0 bases, the J end by 2 bases, with 10 bases between. This CDR3 comprises 15 residues. Germline-derived CDR1 and CDR2 are SGHRS and YFSETQ. The CDR3 DNA follows: TGCGCCAGCAGCTTGGCCGCCTCACCCACAGATACGCAGTATTTT. The encoded protein is CASSLAASPTDTQYF.

This clonotype was observed a few times. The chain combines TRBV18 with TRBJ2-7; D is perhaps TRBD1 (5 bases). Germline V gene data show CDR1 as KGHSH and CDR2 as LQKENI. Trimming shortened V by 0 bases and J by 3 bases, and 12 bases separated the two germline ends. The CDR3 is 15 residues long. CDR3 sequence: CASSPPPTEHYEQYF. CDR3 in DNA: TGTGCCAGCTCACCACCGCCGACAGAGCACTACGAGCAGTACTTC.

The rearrangement joins TRBV6-1 to TRBJ1-1; D remains unclear. V was clipped by 6 bases and J by 7 bases, with 15 bases between them. From germline, CDR1 is MNHNS and CDR2 SASEGT. The length of the CDR3 is 13 residues. CDR3 loop: CASRLYLSSEAFF. CDR3 DNA sequence: TGTGCCAGCAGACTGTATTTATCAAGTGAAGCTTTCTTT.

This chain connects TRBV6-1 to TRBJ2-3, with D possibly TRBD1 on 6 matching bases. This CDR3 contains 13 residues. Germline V gives CDR1 MNHNS, CDR2 SASEGT. Trimming pared 6 bases from V and 10 bases from J, leaving 17 bases between. CDR3 DNA sequence: TGTGCCAGCAGCGGGAACCAGGGGTATGCGCAGTATTTT. Encoded protein: CASSGNQGYAQYF.

This chain uses TRBV6-5 with TRBJ2-5; D ambiguous. The germline V and J ends were trimmed by 2 bases and 5 bases, with 9 bases remaining between them. The CDR3 has 13 residues. Germline CDR1 is MNHEY and CDR2 is SVGAGI. This CDR3 reads CASSYGHYETQYF. The CDR3 coding sequence is TGTGCCAGCAGTTACGGTCACTACGAGACCCAGTACTTC.

This clonotype was recorded many times. The chain employs TRBV6-2 or TRBV6-3 and TRBJ2-3, with 7 bases lining up with TRBD2. The CDR3 runs to 13 residues. Germline CDR1 reads MNHEY; CDR2 reads SVGEGT. J was trimmed by 2 bases and V by 8 bases; bases with no gene match: 4. The CDR3 loop is CASRLAVTDTQYF. The CDR3 coding sequence is TGTGCCAGCCGGCTAGCGGTCACAGATACGCAGTATTTT.